The clone carrying this T cell receptor (beta chain) was counted only a few times. Its antigen is undetermined. Data came from immunoSEQ multiplex PCR; TCRdb stores just in-frame clones and leaves some out. The sample yields some 600 clones, around 68% seen once. Normal lung was sampled as far from the tumour as possible, at least 3 cm. Genomic DNA came from frozen unsorted single-cell suspensions. Trimming cost V 6 bases and J 6 bases, with 12 bases left between them. There are 12 residues in the CDR3. CDR1 is SNHLY and CDR2 is FYNNEI in the germline V gene. This entry comes from a study of immune cell composition in non-small cell lung cancer. The study, taken as a whole, reports: Around 75% of squamous and about 30% of adenocarcinoma cases had tumour-associated clones >0.5%. Adenocarcinomas with higher top tumour-associated clone frequency had more reactive TILs. Shared sequences between tumour-reactive and dominant in vivo clones were not proven.

The clonotype was recovered from a human donor with non-small cell lung cancer. Sequencing was performed on non-adjacent lung tissue. The rearrangement uses TRBV2 and TRBJ2-7; D is possibly TRBD2 (6 bases). The CDR3 spells CASRGSGVEQYF. In nucleotides, the CDR3 is TGTGCCAGCAGGGGGTCGGGGGTCGAGCAGTACTTC.